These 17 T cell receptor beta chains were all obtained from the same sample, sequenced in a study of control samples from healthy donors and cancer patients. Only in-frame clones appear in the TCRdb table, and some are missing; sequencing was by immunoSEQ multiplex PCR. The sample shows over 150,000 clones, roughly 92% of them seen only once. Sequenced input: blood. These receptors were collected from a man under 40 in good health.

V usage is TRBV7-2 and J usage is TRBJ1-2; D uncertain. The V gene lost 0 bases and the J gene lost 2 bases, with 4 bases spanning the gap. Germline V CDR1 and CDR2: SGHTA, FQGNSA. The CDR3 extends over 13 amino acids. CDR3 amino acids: CASSLAVNYGYTF. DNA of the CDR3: TGTGCCAGCAGCTTAGCGGTGAACTATGGCTACACCTTC.

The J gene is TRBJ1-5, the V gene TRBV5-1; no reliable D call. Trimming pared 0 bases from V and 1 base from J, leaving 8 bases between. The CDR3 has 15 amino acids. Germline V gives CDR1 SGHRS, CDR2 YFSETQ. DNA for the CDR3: TGCGCCAGCAGCTTGGACGGTACGAGCAATCAGCCCCAGCATTTT. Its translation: CASSLDGTSNQPQHF.

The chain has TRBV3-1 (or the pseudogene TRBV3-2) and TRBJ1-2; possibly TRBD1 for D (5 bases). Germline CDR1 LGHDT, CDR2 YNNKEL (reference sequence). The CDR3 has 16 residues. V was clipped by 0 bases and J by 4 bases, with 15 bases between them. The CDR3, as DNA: TGTGCCAGCAGCCAAGAGGCAGAAGGGGCCCTCTATGGCTACACCTTC. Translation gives CASSQEAEGALYGYTF.

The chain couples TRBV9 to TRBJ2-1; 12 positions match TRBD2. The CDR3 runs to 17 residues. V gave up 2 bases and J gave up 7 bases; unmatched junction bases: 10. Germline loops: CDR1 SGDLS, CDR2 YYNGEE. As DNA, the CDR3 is TGTGCCAGCAGCGTTGGGCTAGCGGGGGGGCCGTGGAATGAGCAGTTCTTC. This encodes CASSVGLAGGPWNEQFF.

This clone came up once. CDR3 protein: CASSLLGASLSPLHF. CDR3 sequence (DNA): TGTGCCAGCAGCTTGTTAGGGGCCTCCCTCTCACCCCTCCACTTT. J is TRBJ1-6 and V is TRBV5-5; tentative D call: TRBD1 (5 bases). The V end was cut by 1 base, the J end by 10 bases, with 15 bases between. This CDR3 is 15 amino acids long. CDR1 SGHKS and CDR2 YYEKEE come from the germline V gene (reference sequence). Full variable domain (missing parts from reference TRBV5-5 and TRBJ1-6): DAGVTQSPTHLIKTRGQQVTLRCSPISGHKSVSWYQQVLGQGPQFIFQYYEKEERGRGNFPDRFSARQFPNYSSELNVNALLLGDSALYLCASSLLGASLSPLHFGNGTRLTVT.

CDR3 in DNA: TGTGCCAGTAGTATCCAGCGGGTGTCCACAGATACGCAGTATTTT. Translation: CASSIQRVSTDTQYF. The rearrangement uses TRBV19 and TRBJ2-3, with D possibly TRBD2 on 6 matching bases. Germline V gene data show CDR1 as LNHDA and CDR2 as SQIVND (reference sequence). CDR3 length: 15 residues. Trimming cost V 3 bases and J 2 bases, with 12 bases left between them.

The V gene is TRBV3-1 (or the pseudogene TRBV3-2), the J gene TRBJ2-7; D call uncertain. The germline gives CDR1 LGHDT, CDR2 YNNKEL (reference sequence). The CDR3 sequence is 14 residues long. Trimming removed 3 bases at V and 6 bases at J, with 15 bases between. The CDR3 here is CASSHAGPHGEQYF. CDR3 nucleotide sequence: TGTGCCAGCAGCCACGCCGGACCCCATGGCGAGCAGTACTTC.

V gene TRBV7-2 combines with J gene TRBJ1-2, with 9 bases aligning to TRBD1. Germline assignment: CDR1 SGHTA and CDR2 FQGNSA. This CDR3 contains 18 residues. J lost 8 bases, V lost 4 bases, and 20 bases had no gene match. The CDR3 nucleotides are TGTGCCAGCAGCTCTTATTATTCTATCGGACAGGGGCTAGGAGGCTACACCTTC. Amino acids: CASSSYYSIGQGLGGYTF.

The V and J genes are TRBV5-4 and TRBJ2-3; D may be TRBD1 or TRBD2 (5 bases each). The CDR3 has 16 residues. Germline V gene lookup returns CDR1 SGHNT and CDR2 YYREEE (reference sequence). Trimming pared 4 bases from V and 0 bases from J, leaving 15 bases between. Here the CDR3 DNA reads TGTGCCAGCAGCCGGACCGGGGCCACTAGCACAGATACGCAGTATTTT. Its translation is CASSRTGATSTDTQYF.

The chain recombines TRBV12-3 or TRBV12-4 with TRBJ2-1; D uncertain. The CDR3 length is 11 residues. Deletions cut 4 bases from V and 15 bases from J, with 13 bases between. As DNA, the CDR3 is TGTGCCAGCAGTTCAGCTACACGGCGGTTCTTC. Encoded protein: CASSSATRRFF.

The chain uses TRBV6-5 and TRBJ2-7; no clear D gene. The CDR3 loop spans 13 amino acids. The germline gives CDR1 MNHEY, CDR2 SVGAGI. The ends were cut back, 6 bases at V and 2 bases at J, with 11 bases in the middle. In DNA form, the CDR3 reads TGTGCCAGCAGCCCCGGGCCGGCCTACGAGCAGTACTTC. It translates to CASSPGPAYEQYF.

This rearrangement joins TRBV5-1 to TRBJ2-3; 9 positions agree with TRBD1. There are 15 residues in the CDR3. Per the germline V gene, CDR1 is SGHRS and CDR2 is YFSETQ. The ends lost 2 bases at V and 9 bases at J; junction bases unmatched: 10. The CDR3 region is CASSLLPGQGSTQYF. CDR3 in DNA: TGCGCCAGCAGCTTACTGCCGGGACAGGGATCGACGCAGTATTTT.

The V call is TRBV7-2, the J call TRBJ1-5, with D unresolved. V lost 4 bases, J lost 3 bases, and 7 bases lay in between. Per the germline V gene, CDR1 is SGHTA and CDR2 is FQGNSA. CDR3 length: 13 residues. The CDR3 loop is CASSSYLNQPQHF. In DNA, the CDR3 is TGTGCCAGCAGCTCGTACCTCAATCAGCCCCAGCATTTT.

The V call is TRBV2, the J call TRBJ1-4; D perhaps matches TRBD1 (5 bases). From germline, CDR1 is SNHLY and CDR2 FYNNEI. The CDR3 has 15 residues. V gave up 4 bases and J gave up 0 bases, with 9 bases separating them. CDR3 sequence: CASSGQGATNEKLFF. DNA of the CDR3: TGTGCCAGCAGTGGTCAGGGTGCAACTAATGAAAAACTGTTTTTT.

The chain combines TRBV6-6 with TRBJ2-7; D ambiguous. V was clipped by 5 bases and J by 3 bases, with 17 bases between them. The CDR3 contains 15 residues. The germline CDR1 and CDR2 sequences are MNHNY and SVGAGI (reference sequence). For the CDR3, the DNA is TGTGCCAGCAGTATAAGCCGCGACCGAAACTACGAGCAGTACTTC. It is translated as CASSISRDRNYEQYF.

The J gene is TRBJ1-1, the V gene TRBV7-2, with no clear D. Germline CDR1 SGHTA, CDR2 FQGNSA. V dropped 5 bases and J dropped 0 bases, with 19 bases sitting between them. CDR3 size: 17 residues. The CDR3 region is CASSQFRLGRLNTEAFF. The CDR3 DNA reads TGTGCCAGCAGCCAATTCAGACTTGGACGGCTGAACACTGAAGCTTTCTTT.

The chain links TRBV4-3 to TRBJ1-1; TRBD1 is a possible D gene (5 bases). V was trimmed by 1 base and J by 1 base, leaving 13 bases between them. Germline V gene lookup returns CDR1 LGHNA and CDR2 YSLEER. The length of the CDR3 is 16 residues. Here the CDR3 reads CASSQARGYQNTEAFF. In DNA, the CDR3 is TGCGCCAGCAGCCAAGCCCGGGGGTACCAGAACACTGAAGCTTTCTTT.